This T cell receptor beta chain was recovered during a study of breast tumors, draining lymph nodes, adjacent tissues. V shed 4 bases and J 3 bases; nucleotides not matched to a gene: 5. In germline, CDR1 is LGHDT, CDR2 YNNKEL (reference sequence). This CDR3 is 15 amino acids long. Breast cancer patients provided tissue from their axillary draining lymph nodes. TCRdb re-derived calls from the multiplex PCR reads in MiXCR, one entry per CDR3 protein. In the table there are around 230,000 distinct CDR3 sequences, roughly 32% of which are singletons. General study findings and limits: The lymph node origin of tumor T cells was framed as consistent with a hypothesis, not demonstrated. Tumors had less TCR diversity than lymph nodes, more than nontumor tissue.

Concerning this clonotype itself: What it recognizes is unknown.

This TCR was recovered from a female donor with breast cancer. Some clones in this sample may be carry-over from other donors' samples. The chain combines TRBV3-1 with TRBJ2-7, with TRBD2 identical over 11 bases. The specimen was axillary lymph node tissue. CDR3 region: CASSPGTSGYYEQYF. The CDR3 nucleotides read TGTGCCAGCAGCCCCGGGACTAGCGGTTACTACGAGCAGTACTTC.